This TCR beta chain stems from a study (dated by TCRdb to the early 2010s). The reads were generated on an Illumina Genome Analyzer IIx. Using fastp at Q25 and MiXCR, TCRdb reprocessed the public reads and kept productive beta chains. Duplicate CDR3 protein sequences are folded into a single record with the most common DNA and genes. The sample data list roughly 7,100 distinct CDR3 sequences, and 30% to 35% of these were observed just once. 22% of the sample is held by the ten biggest clonotypes. The CDR3, from cysteine to phenylalanine, totals 13 residues. The kept DNA is CDR3 alone, 39 bases in frame from the first base. The trim is 7 bases for V and 5 bases for J, with a gap of 14 bases between the germline ends. The CDR1 and CDR2 encoded by the germline V gene are LGHNA and YNFKEQ. Concerning this clonotype: This clone's antigen is unknown. Per-nucleotide qualities are absent, and no much larger clonotype sits a single base away.

The V and J segments used are TRBV4-2 and TRBJ1-1; the D region possibly corresponds to TRBD1 (6 bases align). This receptor was taken from a human donor. Sequencing was carried out using blood. Here is the DNA: TGTGCCAGCAAGGGGGGCGCAACGACTGAAGCTTTCTTT. Translated, this gives CASKGGATTEAFF.